One and the same sample provided the 19 T cell receptor beta chains below, sequenced in a study of a mutant IDH1 vaccine in newly diagnosed glioma. Regarding time point: week 47, end of study. All doses held 300 ug of mutant IDH1 20-mer peptide, with topical imiquimod. Their antigen targets remain unknown. The assay was immunoSEQ multiplex PCR, and TCRdb's table has in-frame clones only and misses some. Seen here are about 34,000 clones, around nine tenths observed once, and the top ten hold about 12%. Sequenced here: PBMCs, sampled from a glioma patient whose treatment included an IDH1 peptide vaccine. Source of these receptors: a woman in her twenties or thirties with glioma.

The chain employs TRBV5-4 and TRBJ2-3; 9 bases are a match to TRBD2. Per the germline V gene, CDR1 is SGHNT and CDR2 is YYREEE (reference sequence). The CDR3 has 15 residues. V gave up 6 bases and J gave up 5 bases; unmatched junction bases: 10. The CDR3 reads CASNTGTSRLDTQYF. DNA for the CDR3: TGTGCCAGCAACACCGGGACTAGCAGGTTAGATACGCAGTATTTT.

The chain has TRBV9 and TRBJ1-2; D is undetermined. CDR1 and CDR2 from the germline V gene are SGDLS and YYNGEE. V was shortened by 7 bases and J by 8 bases, with 15 bases between the two germline ends. This CDR3 is built from 12 residues. CDR3 coding DNA: TGTGCCAGCTCCCTAGAAGAGGGCGGCTACACCTTC. Its translation: CASSLEEGGYTF.

The chain recombines TRBV12-5 with TRBJ1-6; 8 nucleotides line up with TRBD1. J gave up 7 bases and V 6 bases, and 5 bases lay outside the gene matches. There are 14 residues in the CDR3. Looked up from germline, CDR1 is LGHNT and CDR2 is FRNRAP. In DNA, the CDR3 is TGTGCTAGTGGCTCAGGGGGCAGAAATTCACCCCTCCACTTT. It codes for CASGSGGRNSPLHF.

This rearrangement joins TRBV10-3 to TRBJ2-7; D ambiguous. Trimming stripped 1 base from V and 0 bases from J, with 7 bases between. The CDR3 totals 14 residues. Germline V gene data show CDR1 as ENHRY and CDR2 as SYGVKD. CDR3 protein: CAISELASSYEQYF. The CDR3 nucleotides are TGTGCCATCAGTGAGTTGGCCAGCTCCTACGAGCAGTACTTC.

The chain combines TRBV10-2 with TRBJ2-7; D remains ambiguous. The CDR3 covers 15 residues. V gave up 0 bases and J gave up 3 bases, with 12 bases separating them. CDR1 WSHSY and CDR2 SAAADI come from the germline V gene. CDR3 residues: CASSESAGPVYEQYF. The CDR3 DNA reads as TGCGCCAGCAGTGAGTCCGCAGGTCCTGTCTACGAGCAGTACTTC.

This sequence joins TRBV5-4 and TRBJ2-3; 9 bases agree with TRBD2. The length of the CDR3 is 15 residues. Germline V gene lookup returns CDR1 SGHNT and CDR2 YYREEE (reference sequence). V dropped 0 bases and J dropped 5; count of bases not matched to a gene: 4. CDR3 nucleotides: TGTGCCAGCAGCTTGGATCTAGCGGGAAGAGATACGCAGTATTTT. It specifies CASSLDLAGRDTQYF. Filled out from reference TRBV5-4 and TRBJ2-3, the complete variable domain reads ETGVTQSPTHLIKTRGQQVTLRCSSQSGHNTVSWYQQALGQGPQFIFQYYREEENGRGNFPPRFSGLQFPNYSSELNVNALELDDSALYLCASSLDLAGRDTQYFGPGTRLTVL.

The chain employs TRBV6-1 and TRBJ2-7; TRBD2 matches 9 bases. Per the germline V gene, CDR1 is MNHNS and CDR2 is SASEGT. Trimming took 1 base from V and 7 from J; bases not matched to a gene: 5. This CDR3 comprises 14 residues. The CDR3 protein is CASSEGTSADEQYF. CDR3 in DNA: TGTGCCAGCAGTGAAGGGACTAGCGCTGATGAGCAGTACTTC.

This sequence joins TRBV5-6 and TRBJ1-3; D possibly corresponds to TRBD1 (5 bases). Trimming left V 5 bases short and J 2 bases short, with 14 bases between. The CDR3 spans 15 residues. Germline assignment: CDR1 SGHDT and CDR2 YYEEEE. CDR3 bases: TGTGCCAGCAGTTTTCGGCCAGGGACTGGAAACACCATATATTTT. Its protein is CASSFRPGTGNTIYF.

The chain employs TRBV11-2 and TRBJ2-3; D unclear. V was cut by 3 bases and J by 8 bases, with 18 bases left in between. This CDR3 is 15 amino acids long. Germline CDR1 is SGHAT and CDR2 is FQNNGV. CDR3 sequence: CASSLRVRPGLTQYF. CDR3 coding DNA: TGTGCCAGCAGCTTGCGAGTCAGACCCGGGCTTACGCAGTATTTT.

This clone occurred once. The chain recombines TRBV5-4 with TRBJ1-1; D call uncertain. Germline V gene lookup returns CDR1 SGHNT and CDR2 YYREEE (reference sequence). The CDR3 contains 14 residues. V was shortened by 2 bases and J by 0 bases, with 8 bases between the two germline ends. CDR3 in DNA: TGTGCCAGCAGCTTAGGGCCTCTGAACACTGAAGCTTTCTTT. Amino acids: CASSLGPLNTEAFF.

This clone has more than one count but fewer than ten. The V call is TRBV5-6, the J call TRBJ2-5, with a weak D call TRBD2 (6 bases). Germline CDR1 SGHDT, CDR2 YYEEEE. Trimming left V 0 bases short and J 4 bases short, with 13 bases between. This CDR3 is 15 amino acids long. In DNA, the CDR3 is TGTGCCAGCAGCTTGGCCGGCCCTAGCGCAGAGACCCAGTACTTC. Translated: CASSLAGPSAETQYF.

This rearrangement joins TRBV5-1 to TRBJ2-7; D might be TRBD1 (6 bases). Germline loops: CDR1 SGHRS, CDR2 YFSETQ. V was pared by 4 bases and J by 2 bases, with 13 bases between. The CDR3 totals 14 residues. The CDR3 nucleotides are TGCGCCAGCAGCCCGCAGGGGAACCCCTACGAGCAGTACTTC. Its protein product is CASSPQGNPYEQYF.

The rearrangement links TRBV9 to TRBJ2-3; D is perhaps TRBD1 (7 bases). Deletions cut 0 bases from V and 14 bases from J, with 19 bases between. Germline V gene data show CDR1 as SGDLS and CDR2 as YYNGEE. The CDR3 length is 14 residues. Here the CDR3 reads CASSVAEQGTGGYF. The DNA of the CDR3 is TGTGCCAGCAGCGTAGCTGAACAGGGGACCGGGGGGTATTTT.

In DNA, the CDR3 is TGTGCCAGCAGTTTATCGTCCCTACAGGGGTCGATTGAAAAACTGTTTTTT. Its translation is CASSLSSLQGSIEKLFF. This chain connects TRBV27 to TRBJ1-4; 7 bases are shared with TRBD1. Germline CDR1 MNHEY, CDR2 SMNVEV (reference sequence). The CDR3 is 17 amino acids. Germline trimming cut 0 bases from V and 7 bases from J; bases unmatched to any gene: 11.

V gene TRBV25-1 combines with J gene TRBJ1-6; D gene unclear. Trimming shortened V by 1 base and J by 11 bases, and 6 bases separated the two germline ends. The CDR3 is 12 residues long. Germline V gives CDR1 MGHDK, CDR2 SYGVNS. CDR3 in DNA: TGTGCCAGCAGTGAATCTGGAACACCCCTCCACTTT. Its protein is CASSESGTPLHF.

V is TRBV5-8 and J is TRBJ1-1; D is uncertain. In germline, CDR1 is SGHTS, CDR2 YDEGEE. The CDR3 contains 16 residues. The germline V and J ends were trimmed by 5 bases and 0 bases, with 17 bases remaining between them. CDR3 loop: CASSHFRANLNTEAFF. For the CDR3, the DNA is TGTGCCAGCAGTCATTTTAGGGCCAACCTGAACACTGAAGCTTTCTTT.

The CDR3 is CASSYPDTPYNEQFF. The CDR3 nucleotides are TGTGCCAGCAGTTACCCCGACACCCCCTACAATGAGCAGTTCTTC. The rearrangement uses TRBV6-6 and TRBJ2-1; no definite D call. Germline CDR1 is MNHNY and CDR2 is SVGAGI (reference sequence). Trimming took off 2 bases at V and 2 bases at J, with 10 bases between the two ends. This CDR3 has 15 amino acids.

V gene TRBV11-2 combines with J gene TRBJ2-2; D might be TRBD2 (6 bases). Germline V CDR1 and CDR2: SGHAT, FQNNGV. CDR3 length: 16 amino acids. With 5 bases removed from V and 4 bases from J, the gap between germline ends came to 17 bases. This chain's CDR3 is CASSAPGAGGTGELFF. The CDR3 nucleotides are TGTGCCAGCAGCGCCCCGGGAGCGGGCGGCACCGGGGAGCTGTTTTTT.

The rearrangement links TRBV4-3 to TRBJ1-2; maybe TRBD1 (6 bases). The CDR3 is made up of 15 amino acids. V shed 0 bases and J shed 9 bases, with 17 bases lying between them. The germline CDR1 and CDR2 sequences are LGHNA and YSLEER. The CDR3 coding sequence is TGCGCCAGCAGCCAAGATTGGACAGACGGAAATCGCTACACCTTC. Encoded protein: CASSQDWTDGNRYTF.